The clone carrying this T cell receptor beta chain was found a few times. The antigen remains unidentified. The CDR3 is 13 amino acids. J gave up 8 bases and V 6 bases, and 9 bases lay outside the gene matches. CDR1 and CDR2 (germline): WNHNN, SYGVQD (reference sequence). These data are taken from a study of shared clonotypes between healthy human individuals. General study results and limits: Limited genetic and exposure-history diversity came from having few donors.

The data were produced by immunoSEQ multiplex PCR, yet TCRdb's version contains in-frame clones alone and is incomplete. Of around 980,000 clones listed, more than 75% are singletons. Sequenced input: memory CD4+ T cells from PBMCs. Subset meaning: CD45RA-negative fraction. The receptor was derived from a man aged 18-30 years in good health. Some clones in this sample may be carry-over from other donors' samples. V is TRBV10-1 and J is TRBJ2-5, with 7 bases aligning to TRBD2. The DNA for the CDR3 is TGCGCCAGCAGCCCCTTGACGGGGGGAACCCAGTACTTC. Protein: CASSPLTGGTQYF.